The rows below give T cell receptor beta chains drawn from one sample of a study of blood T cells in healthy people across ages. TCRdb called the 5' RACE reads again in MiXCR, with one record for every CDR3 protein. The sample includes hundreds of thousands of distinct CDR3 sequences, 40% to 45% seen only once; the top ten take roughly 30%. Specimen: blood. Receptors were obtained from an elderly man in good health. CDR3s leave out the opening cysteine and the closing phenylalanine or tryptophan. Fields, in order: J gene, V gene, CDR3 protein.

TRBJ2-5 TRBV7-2 ASSLSGIEETQY
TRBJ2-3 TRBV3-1 ASSQDSHGRADTQY
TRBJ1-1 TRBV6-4 ASSREYRENTEAF
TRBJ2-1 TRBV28 ASSLMGGRTLNNEQF
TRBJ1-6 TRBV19 ASSMTPLGSPLH
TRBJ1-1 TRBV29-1 SAGQGAGTEAF
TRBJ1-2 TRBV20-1 SARLRDRGPANYGYT
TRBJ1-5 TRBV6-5 ASSTVSREGVQGQPQH
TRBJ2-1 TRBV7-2 ASSSRTSRPYNEQF
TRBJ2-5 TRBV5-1 ASSAGFRAETQY